A single sample is the source of the 18 T cell receptor beta chains below, sequenced in a study of blood T cell repertoires in COVID-19. Assay used: immunoSEQ multiplex PCR; TCRdb lists only in-frame clones, some missing. The sample contains 400,000 or so clones, approximately 86% of which appear only once. The sequenced sample consisted of peripheral blood. These receptor sequences come from a human donor in a cohort sampled during active COVID-19.

This clone turned up a few times. The gene calls are TRBV7-3 and TRBJ2-3; TRBD2 agrees at 7 bases. V was clipped by 3 bases and J by 1 base; unmatched bases: 4. CDR3 length: 15 residues. Looked up from germline, CDR1 is SGHTA and CDR2 is FQGTGA. CDR3 DNA sequence: TGTGCCAGCAGCTTGGAGGCGGGAGGCACAGATACGCAGTATTTT. This codes for CASSLEAGGTDTQYF.

The rearrangement links TRBV5-1 to TRBJ1-6, with a tentative D call TRBD1 (5 bases). From germline, CDR1 is SGHRS and CDR2 YFSETQ. This CDR3 is 15 amino acids long. The germline V and J ends were trimmed by 4 bases and 7 bases, with 15 bases remaining between them. This CDR3 reads CASSLGQGGNSPLHF. CDR3 bases: TGCGCCAGCAGCCTAGGTCAGGGAGGAAATTCACCCCTCCACTTT.

The chain employs TRBV28 and TRBJ2-3, with 7 bases lining up with TRBD1. The CDR3 consists of 15 residues. Trimming at V came to 5 bases and at J to 6 bases, leaving 11 bases not matched to a gene. CDR1 is MDHEN and CDR2 is SYDVKM in the germline V gene. CDR3 protein: CASSRHRGIADTQYF. The CDR3 DNA follows: TGTGCCAGCAGTCGACACAGGGGAATCGCGGATACGCAGTATTTT.

The chain uses TRBV2 and TRBJ2-7; TRBD2 agrees at 8 bases. Germline CDR1 and CDR2: SNHLY and FYNNEI. The CDR3 consists of 20 residues. Trimming cost V 2 bases and J 1 base; bases outside gene matches: 19. The CDR3 nucleotides are TGTGCCAGCAGTGAAATCGGGGGACTTCCCGGGACTAGGTCTTCCTACGAGCAGTACTTC. Translating gives CASSEIGGLPGTRSSYEQYF.

V gene TRBV6-1 combines with J gene TRBJ1-6, with 9 bases aligning to TRBD1. Trimming took 3 bases from V and 6 from J; bases not matched to a gene: 6. CDR3 length: 16 amino acids. The germline V gene encodes CDR1 MNHNS and CDR2 SASEGT. CDR3 sequence (DNA): TGTGCCAGCAGTGACGTTCTGGACAGGGGTAATTCACCCCTCCACTTT. It encodes CASSDVLDRGNSPLHF.

The gene calls are TRBV24-1 and TRBJ1-2, with D unclear. V lost 2 bases and J 8 bases, leaving 14 bases between the germline ends. Germline CDR1 reads KGHDR; CDR2 reads SFDVKD. The CDR3 has 14 residues. DNA of the CDR3: TGTGCCACCAGTGATTCGCCCTCCAGCGGGGGCTACACCTTC. Protein product: CATSDSPSSGGYTF.

The chain recombines TRBV2 with TRBJ2-2; D not resolved. The germline V gene has CDR1 SNHLY and CDR2 FYNNEI. The CDR3 consists of 13 residues. Trimming took 2 bases from V and 3 from J, leaving 4 bases between them. CDR3 amino acids: CASSESYTGELFF. DNA of the CDR3: TGTGCCAGCAGTGAATCTTACACCGGGGAGCTGTTTTTT.

This clone was seen more than once but under ten times. The CDR3 spells CASSLDRDGNGYTF. The DNA for the CDR3 is TGTGCCAGCAGCCTGGACAGGGATGGAAATGGCTACACCTTC. This chain connects TRBV27 to TRBJ1-2; 8 bases line up with TRBD1. Losses at the gene ends were 6 bases for V and 6 bases for J; bases not matched to a gene: 9. Germline V lookup: CDR1 MNHEY, CDR2 SMNVEV (reference sequence). The CDR3 spans 14 residues.

This chain joins TRBV3-1 (or the pseudogene TRBV3-2) and TRBJ2-1; the D is unclear. Trimming pared 2 bases from V and 8 bases from J, leaving 16 bases between. CDR3 length: 15 amino acids. CDR1 LGHDT and CDR2 YNNKEL come from the germline V gene (reference sequence). CDR3 coding DNA: TGTGCCAGCAGCCAACCAGGAACCCGGCGCCATGAGCAGTTCTTC. This sequence encodes CASSQPGTRRHEQFF.

The CDR3 DNA reads as TGCGCCAGCAGCCAAGGACAGGGGACAGGGGGCTACACCTTC. It encodes CASSQGQGTGGYTF. The chain combines TRBV5-1 with TRBJ1-2; 9 bases line up with TRBD1. Germline lookup yields CDR1 SGHRS and CDR2 YFSETQ. The CDR3 runs to 14 residues. J was trimmed by 8 bases and V by 4 bases; bases with no gene match: 9.

The rearrangement uses TRBV4-1 and TRBJ1-2; possibly TRBD1 for D (5 bases). Per the germline V gene, CDR1 is MGHRA and CDR2 is YSYEKL. V was pared by 3 bases and J by 8 bases, with 16 bases between. CDR3 length equals 14 residues. The CDR3 reads CASSHGGGVNGYTF. In DNA, the CDR3 is TGCGCCAGCAGCCATGGGGGGGGTGTGAACGGCTACACCTTC.

This chain joins TRBV11-2 and TRBJ2-7, with D hard to call. Germline loops: CDR1 SGHAT, CDR2 FQNNGV. V was pared by 1 base and J by 3 bases, with 7 bases between. The CDR3 loop spans 13 amino acids. The CDR3 DNA reads as TGTGCCAGCAGCTTAGCACAGAACTACGAGCAGTACTTC. The encoded protein is CASSLAQNYEQYF.

This clone was counted a single time. This sequence joins TRBV7-3 and TRBJ2-7; D possibly corresponds to TRBD1 (5 bases). This CDR3 contains 13 residues. V dropped 1 base and J dropped 5 bases, with 9 bases sitting between them. CDR1 and CDR2 from the germline V gene are SGHTA and FQGTGA. CDR3 residues: CASSLMAGHEQYF. The CDR3 nucleotides are TGTGCCAGCAGCTTAATGGCAGGGCACGAGCAGTACTTC.

This clone was recorded once. This rearrangement joins TRBV4-1 to TRBJ2-1; 9 nucleotides match TRBD2. The CDR3 covers 15 residues. The V gene end was trimmed by 4 bases and the J gene end by 2 bases; junction bases not matched to a gene: 3. The germline V gene encodes CDR1 MGHRA and CDR2 YSYEKL. CDR3 sequence reads: CASSLSGSPYNEQFF. The CDR3 coding sequence is TGCGCCAGCAGCCTTAGCGGGAGCCCCTACAATGAGCAGTTCTTC.

The gene calls are TRBV5-6 and TRBJ1-1; 8 bases agree with TRBD1. Germline loops: CDR1 SGHDT, CDR2 YYEEEE. J gave up 2 bases and V 4 bases, and 16 bases lay outside the gene matches. CDR3 length: 18 amino acids. The CDR3 loop reads CASSLWTGLGSLNTEAFF. The CDR3 bases are TGTGCCAGCAGCCTATGGACAGGGTTAGGGTCGCTCAACACTGAAGCTTTCTTT.

This clone has a count of ten or more. The rearrangement links TRBV2 to TRBJ1-1; D might be TRBD1 (5 bases). The CDR3 covers 14 residues. V was trimmed by 6 bases and J by 5 bases, leaving 16 bases between them. The germline CDR1 and CDR2 sequences are SNHLY and FYNNEI. This CDR3 reads CASRSPGGETEAFF. The CDR3 DNA follows: TGTGCCAGCAGGAGCCCGGGGGGGGAGACTGAAGCTTTCTTT.

Only one count was recorded for this clone. The chain combines TRBV25-1 with TRBJ1-6, with D possibly matching TRBD1 (5 bases). Trimming cost V 2 bases and J 6 bases, with 11 bases left between them. Germline V gene lookup returns CDR1 MGHDK and CDR2 SYGVNS. The CDR3 consists of 15 residues. DNA for the CDR3: TGTGCCAGCAGTGAAGTGAACAGGCCTAATTCACCCCTCCACTTT. It codes for CASSEVNRPNSPLHF.

The rearrangement links TRBV30 to TRBJ2-7; the D is unclear. Trimming pared 5 bases from V and 6 bases from J, leaving 17 bases between. The CDR3 is 13 residues long. Germline V gene data show CDR1 as GTSNPN and CDR2 as SVGIG (reference sequence). Here the CDR3 DNA reads TGTGCCTGGTTGAGTTACCCTTCTTCCGAGCAGTACTTC. Protein: CAWLSYPSSEQYF. The full variable domain, rest sourced from reference TRBV30 and TRBJ2-7, is SQTIHQWPATLVQPVGSPLSLECTVEGTSNPNLYWYRQAAGRGLQLLFYSVGIGQISSEVPQNLSASRPQDRQFILSSKKLLLSDSGFYLCAWLSYPSSEQYFGPGTRLTVT.